Sequencing of this T cell receptor beta chain was carried out in a study of blood T cell repertoires in COVID-19. CDR3 length: 15 residues. With 6 bases removed from V and 2 bases from J, the gap between germline ends came to 16 bases. CDR1 and CDR2 from the germline V gene are SNHLY and FYNNEI. TCRdb keeps only in-frame clones here, not all; method: immunoSEQ multiplex PCR. The repertoire consists of more than 110,000 clones, with over 75% occurring once and the leading ten covering more than 40%. The receptor's source is a human donor in a cohort sampled during active COVID-19. The chain couples TRBV2 to TRBJ1-1; the D is unclear. Sequences were obtained from peripheral blood. The CDR3 DNA follows: TGTGCCAGCAGCTTACGGAGCACCGGCAACACTGAAGCTTTCTTT. Its translation is CASSLRSTGNTEAFF.